In this sample, the clone carrying this TCR beta chain turned up a few times. This sample stems from a study of spatial heterogeneity in lung cancer. Study background: Each time, sequencing found more beta-chain sequences than alpha-chain sequences. Combinations of a unique TCR and a UMI were tallied in raw reads, and on average each appeared more than ten times.

Time point of the sample: sample taken at primary tumor resection. No cell sorting; template was whole RNA from tumor, lung tissue or PBMC. Donation came from around 72 patients with untreated early-stage non-small cell lung cancer. The germline V gene has CDR1 MDHEN and CDR2 SYDVKM. The CDR3 extends over 14 amino acids. Trimming stripped 3 bases from V and 4 bases from J, with 12 bases between. Individually, TCR cDNA molecules were each labelled with a unique molecular identifier. TCRdb re-called the 5' RACE reads through MiXCR, storing one row per CDR3 protein. The data contain over 11,000 distinct CDR3 sequences, around a tenth of them seen just once; the ten biggest clones take up 25% to 30%.

This TCR was sampled from a male donor with early-stage non-small cell lung cancer. V gene TRBV28 combines with J gene TRBJ2-5; D possibly corresponds to TRBD2 (5 bases). The sequencing here drew on PBMCs, taken at surgery. The CDR3 coding sequence is TGTGCCAGCAGTTTCACCACCGGAGGAGAGACCCAGTACTTC. It translates to CASSFTTGGETQYF.